The sequence of this TCR beta chain was determined in a study of T cells in Graves' hyperthyroidism and ophthalmopathy. Broader study findings: Ophthalmopathy got predicted by the model a median roughly six months before its onset. A model using 13 V-J features told ophthalmopathy apart from stable hyperthyroidism.

Exclusion of patients followed from uncontrolled infection, other autoimmune disease, pregnancy or lactation. This clonotype has at least ten counts. Its specificity is not known. TCR beta CDR3 sequences were amplified from RNA transcripts. First-round RT-PCR targeting the TCR CDR3 was performed with the HTBI primer set. TCRdb called the multiplex PCR reads again in MiXCR, with one record for every CDR3 protein. The data contain around 480,000 distinct CDR3 sequences, 13% to 15% of them singletons. With 7 bases removed from V and 4 bases from J, the gap between germline ends came to 6 bases. The CDR3 is 11 amino acids.

This TCR was recovered from a woman aged 18-30 years with Graves' hyperthyroidism. The chain recombines TRBV12-3 or TRBV12-4 with TRBJ2-3, with D hard to call. Sequences were obtained from blood. CDR3 sequence (DNA): TGTGCCAGCACTTTGGCAGATACGCAGTATTTT. As protein: CASTLADTQYF.